These 5 T cell receptor beta chains were sequenced from one sample in a study of cytomegalovirus exposure and HLA in healthy donors. PCR primers comprised 60 Vbeta and 13 Jbeta primers. Method: immunoSEQ multiplex PCR; TCRdb's copy keeps in-frame clones and lacks some. The table includes 150,000 to 250,000 clones, less than 85% detected once. Sequencing was performed on PBMCs. The origin of the receptors is a girl aged 5-17 years in good health and CMV-seropositive.

This clone has only a few counts. The chain employs TRBV6-5 and TRBJ2-5, with 9 bases identical to TRBD2. This CDR3 comprises 15 residues. Trimming cost V 2 bases and J 2 bases; bases outside gene matches: 3. Germline V gene data show CDR1 as MNHEY and CDR2 as SVGAGI. The CDR3 bases are TGTGCCAGCAGTTACGCGCGGGGGGGGCAAGAGACCCAGTACTTC. Residues: CASSYARGGQETQYF.

The chain has TRBV19 and TRBJ2-1, with 9 bases fitting TRBD1. The V gene end was trimmed by 10 bases and the J gene end by 8 bases; junction bases not matched to a gene: 9. This CDR3 has 13 residues. Germline V gene sequence: CDR1 LNHDA, CDR2 SQIVND (reference sequence). Written as DNA, the CDR3 is TGTGCCACCACAGGGGGCTGGTTCGATGAGCAGTTCTTC. Translated, it gives CATTGGWFDEQFF.

The chain uses TRBV6-6 and TRBJ2-1; 15 bases match TRBD2. The CDR3 is 15 residues long. V trimming: 6 bases; J trimming: 6 bases; junction bases outside the gene matches: 3. Germline V gene sequence: CDR1 MNHNY, CDR2 SVGAGI (reference sequence). The CDR3 spells CASRGLAGGSNEQFF. Here the CDR3 DNA reads TGTGCCAGCAGGGGACTAGCGGGGGGATCCAATGAGCAGTTCTTC.

This clone appeared a single time. In the same sample, other DNA sequences code for this CDR3. V is TRBV5-1 and J is TRBJ1-1, with TRBD1 matching 9 bases. Germline V CDR1 and CDR2: SGHRS, YFSETQ. This CDR3 has 15 amino acids. Trimming removed 0 bases from V and 0 bases from J; junction bases left unmatched: 0. CDR3 protein: CASSLGTGVNTEAFF. The DNA for the CDR3 is TGCGCCAGCAGCTTGGGGACAGGGGTGAACACTGAAGCTTTCTTT.

The chain is built from TRBV10-1 and TRBJ1-2; TRBD1 matches at 10 bases. Germline V lookup: CDR1 WNHNN, CDR2 SYGVQD (reference sequence). The CDR3 sequence is 13 residues long. Losses at the gene ends were 4 bases for V and 6 bases for J; bases not matched to a gene: 2. The CDR3 sequence: CASSAGQGDGYTF. The CDR3 DNA reads TGCGCCAGCAGTGCTGGACAGGGGGATGGCTACACCTTC.